Each of the 5 T cell receptor beta chains below was sequenced from the same sample in a study of Graves' ophthalmopathy and Graves' hyperthyroidism. RNA served as the template for amplifying TCR beta CDR3 regions. After a first-round RT-PCR with HTBI primers, a second-round multiplex PCR was run. Each CDR3 protein gets one entry after TCRdb re-called the multiplex PCR reads with MiXCR. The sample shows 600,000 to 650,000 distinct CDR3 sequences, about a fifth of them seen only once. Sequencing was carried out using peripheral blood. Receptors originate from a woman between 18 and 29 years old with stable Graves' hyperthyroidism. Some clones in this sample may be carry-over from other donors' samples.

Many counts were recorded for this clonotype. The V call is TRBV7-6, the J call TRBJ1-1, with 7 nucleotides matching TRBD1. The CDR3 sequence is 14 residues long. With 5 bases clipped from V and 5 bases from J, the junction kept 8 bases outside the gene matches. Germline loops: CDR1 SGHVS, CDR2 FNYEAQ. The CDR3 region is CASSPRQGTTEAFF. CDR3 DNA sequence: TGTGCCAGCAGCCCGAGACAGGGAACAACTGAAGCTTTCTTT.

The chain links TRBV12-5 to TRBJ2-2; D perhaps matches TRBD2 (6 bases). This CDR3 contains 14 residues. V was cut by 2 bases and J by 5 bases, with 9 bases left in between. Germline CDR1 is LGHNT and CDR2 is FRNRAP. In DNA, the CDR3 is TGTGCTAGTGGTTTGTATCGGGGGACCGGGGAGCTGTTTTTT. This gives the protein CASGLYRGTGELFF.

The chain uses TRBV12-3 or TRBV12-4 and TRBJ1-1; 8 nucleotides agree with TRBD1. With V trimmed by 6 bases and J by 1 base, 7 bases remained unmatched. The CDR3 is 15 residues long. The CDR3 region has the DNA TGTGCCAGCAGACCCGGACAGGGCGGGAACACTGAAGCTTTCTTT. Translated: CASRPGQGGNTEAFF.

The chain uses TRBV2 and TRBJ2-1, with unresolved D. Per the germline V gene, CDR1 is SNHLY and CDR2 is FYNNEI. Trimming cost V 7 bases and J 8 bases, with 9 bases left between them. This CDR3 is 11 amino acids long. The chain's CDR3 is CASTVFDEQFF. The CDR3 region has the DNA TGTGCCAGCACCGTGTTCGATGAGCAGTTCTTC.

This clonotype turned up a few times. The V call is TRBV18, the J call TRBJ1-5; no definite D call. V lost 2 bases and J 5 bases, leaving 10 bases between the germline ends. The CDR3 loop spans 14 amino acids. CDR1 and CDR2 (germline): KGHSH, LQKENI. The CDR3 nucleotides read TGTGCCAGCTCACCAGGGAGGGAAGATCAGCCCCAGCATTTT. It is translated as CASSPGREDQPQHF.